The rows below give T cell receptor beta chains drawn from one sample of a study of siplizumab effects on memory and regulatory T cells. This table comes from immunoSEQ multiplex PCR, and its TCRdb copy is limited to in-frame clones, with some not included. This sample has some 97,000 clones, with more than 85% found just once. What was sequenced was CD4+ T cells sorted from blood. The origin of the receptors is a human donor in good health. Both conserved end residues are part of each CDR3. D genes are given only for firm matches. Some rows mark clone size as missing; the rest say once, few, many or name a class of expanded clone.

CDR3nt	CDR3aa	d_gene	abundance	v_gene	j_gene
TGCAGCGCTGAAGTACGGCATCAAGAGACCCAGTACTTC	CSAEVRHQETQYF	NA	NA	TRBV29-1	TRBJ2-5
TGTGCCATCCTTACCGGGACTGGTAATTCACCCCTCCACTTT	CAILTGTGNSPLHF	NA	NA	TRBV2	TRBJ1-6
TGTGCCAGCAGCTGGGAGGAATTGAACTATGGCTACACCTTC	CASSWEELNYGYTF	NA	NA	TRBV6-1	TRBJ1-2
TGTGCCAGCAGCTTAGGGGATCAGAGAGTCGAGCAGTACTTC	CASSLGDQRVEQYF	NA	NA	TRBV7-9	TRBJ2-7
TGTGCCAGCAGCCCAGGACAGAATAATTCACCCCTCCACTTT	CASSPGQNNSPLHF	NA	NA	TRBV2	TRBJ1-6
TGTGCCAGCAGCTTAGTAGCGGGTCGGAGGGCCGGGGAGCTGTTTTTT	CASSLVAGRRAGELFF	TRBD2	NA	TRBV11-2	TRBJ2-2
TGCGCCAGCAGTGCGTGGAAAGACGCACAAAGTCGGGCCAACGTCCTGACTTTC	CASSAWKDAQSRANVLTF	NA	NA	TRBV10-1	TRBJ2-6
TGCGCCAGCAGCCAACCTAGCGGATCTGGGGCCAACGTCCTGACTTTC	CASSQPSGSGANVLTF	TRBD2	NA	TRBV4-1	TRBJ2-6
TGTGCCAGCAGCTTAGGACAGGGTGGGTATAGCAATCAGCCCCAGCATTTT	CASSLGQGGYSNQPQHF	TRBD1	NA	TRBV7-9	TRBJ1-5
TGTGCCAGCAGCTTAAGTCTGCTAGGGAGCACAGATACGCAGTATTTT	CASSLSLLGSTDTQYF	NA	few	TRBV11-2	TRBJ2-3
TGTGCCAGCAGCCTCGGACAGGGAGGGACCCAGCATTTT	CASSLGQGGTQHF	TRBD1	NA	TRBV7-7	TRBJ1-5
TGTGCCACCAGCAGAGACCGAGTATATGGCTACACCTTC	CATSRDRVYGYTF	NA	NA	TRBV15	TRBJ1-2
TGTGCCAGCAGTCGGACAGGGGGCGTTCTGGCGACCCAGTACTTC	CASSRTGGVLATQYF	TRBD1	NA	TRBV6-1	TRBJ2-5
TGTGCCAGCAGTTTAAGACGACAGGGTGAAGCTTTCTTT	CASSLRRQGEAFF	TRBD1	NA	TRBV27	TRBJ1-1
TGTGCCAGCCCCGGCGCGAGACAGAGTCGAATTACGCAGTATTTT	CASPGARQSRITQYF	NA	NA	TRBV7-2	TRBJ2-3
TGTGCCAGCAGCTTGCAGGGGCAGGGCAATGAGCAGTTCTTC	CASSLQGQGNEQFF	NA	NA	TRBV7-7	TRBJ2-1
TGTGCCAGCAGCTTAGCCCCTACTTATGGCTACACCTTC	CASSLAPTYGYTF	NA	NA	TRBV7-8	TRBJ1-2
TGTGCCAGCAGGCTCTCTGGGAGCTCCTATAATTCACCCCTCCACTTT	CASRLSGSSYNSPLHF	NA	NA	TRBV28	TRBJ1-6
TGCAGTGCCTGGGACAGTGAAGCTTTCTTT	CSAWDSEAFF	TRBD1	NA	TRBV20-1	TRBJ1-1
TGCAGCGTCCTCGGGGAGGGTGGCACCTACGAGCAGTACTTC	CSVLGEGGTYEQYF	TRBD2	NA	TRBV29-1	TRBJ2-7
TGTGCCAGCAGCCAGGGACTCCTTAGCACAGATACGCAGTATTTT	CASSQGLLSTDTQYF	NA	NA	TRBV14	TRBJ2-3
TGCGCCAGCAGCCAAGTCCAGGACAGAACTGAAGCTTTCTTT	CASSQVQDRTEAFF	NA	NA	TRBV4-3	TRBJ1-1
TGCGCCAGCAGTGAGACTAGCGGGGGGGCCGGTACGCAGTATTTT	CASSETSGGAGTQYF	TRBD2	NA	TRBV10-1	TRBJ2-3
TGTGCCAGCTCAGCCGACAGGAACTATGGCTACACCTTC	CASSADRNYGYTF	NA	once	TRBV18	TRBJ1-2
TGTGCCAGCAGCCCGAGGGGTGTATCACCCCTCCACTTT	CASSPRGVSPLHF	NA	few	TRBV7-9	TRBJ1-6
TGTGCTAGTGGTTCAAAGGGGCGAGAGACCCAGTACTTC	CASGSKGRETQYF	NA	NA	TRBV12-5	TRBJ2-5
TGTGCCAGCTCACCACGACAGGGCGGTAGGGAGACCCAGTACTTC	CASSPRQGGRETQYF	TRBD1	once	TRBV18	TRBJ2-5
TGTGCCAGCAGCCAAGGAGCGGGGGTTGTACACAATGAGCAGTTCTTC	CASSQGAGVVHNEQFF	TRBD2	NA	TRBV7-6	TRBJ2-1
TGTGCCAGCAGTCGAGGGGTCCTTCAGCCCCAGCATTTT	CASSRGVLQPQHF	NA	NA	TRBV2	TRBJ1-5
TGTGCCAGCAGCGTAGGCCAACAAGAGACCCAGTACTTC	CASSVGQQETQYF	NA	NA	TRBV9	TRBJ2-5
TGTGCCAGCAGACGCACCCTAGTATACCAAGAGACCCAGTACTTC	CASRRTLVYQETQYF	NA	NA	TRBV2	TRBJ2-5
TGTGCCAGCAGTCTACAGGGCGGCAATGGCTACACCTTC	CASSLQGGNGYTF	NA	NA	TRBV6-1	TRBJ1-2
TGTGCCAGCAGCGTAGGAGTTTCTGGGGTAGGGGGGCAGGATACGCAGTATTTT	CASSVGVSGVGGQDTQYF	NA	NA	TRBV9	TRBJ2-3
TGTGCCAGCAGTTACTCCACGGGGCCTAATTCACCCCTCCACTTT	CASSYSTGPNSPLHF	NA	NA	TRBV6-6	TRBJ1-6
TGCAGCGTTGAAGATTTGGACGGATTCGTTAACTATGGCTACACCTTC	CSVEDLDGFVNYGYTF	NA	NA	TRBV29-1	TRBJ1-2
TGTGCCAGCAGCCCCGGGACCCTCCCCACCTACGAGCAGTACTTC	CASSPGTLPTYEQYF	NA	NA	TRBV11-2	TRBJ2-7
TGTGCCAGCAGCCCCGAGGAAACCCGGTGGACTGAAGCTTTCTTT	CASSPEETRWTEAFF	NA	NA	TRBV7-2	TRBJ1-1
TGTGCCAGCTCACCTGCGAATAGGGGAAAGAACTATGGCTACACCTTC	CASSPANRGKNYGYTF	NA	NA	TRBV18	TRBJ1-2
TGTGCCAGCGCCAGGGGGCCGAGCACAGATACGCAGTATTTT	CASARGPSTDTQYF	TRBD1	NA	TRBV19	TRBJ2-3
TGTGCCAGCAGCTTAGGAGGGGGTACCGCGAACACCGGGGAGCTGTTTTTT	CASSLGGGTANTGELFF	NA	few	TRBV11-3	TRBJ2-2
TGTGCCAGCAGCTTAGGAGGGGCCGGTCAGCCCCAGCATTTT	CASSLGGAGQPQHF	NA	NA	TRBV7-9	TRBJ1-5
TGTGCCAGCAGCCATACAGGGGACCTGGCACCCCTCCACTTT	CASSHTGDLAPLHF	TRBD1	once	TRBV5-8	TRBJ1-6
TGTGCCAGCAGCTTAACGGCGTACTCGAACACTGAAGCTTTCTTT	CASSLTAYSNTEAFF	NA	NA	TRBV7-3	TRBJ1-1
TGTGCCAGTACCCCGAGACAGGGGGTTTACGAGCAGTACTTC	CASTPRQGVYEQYF	TRBD1	NA	TRBV19	TRBJ2-7
TGCGCCAGCAGCTTGGACGGGGTTTTTGGGGGACAGTACACCTTC	CASSLDGVFGGQYTF	TRBD1	NA	TRBV5-1	TRBJ1-2
TGTGCCAGCTCCGATGGGACTACCGGATACGAGCAGTACTTC	CASSDGTTGYEQYF	TRBD2	NA	TRBV18	TRBJ2-7
TGTGCCAGCAGCTTAGACCGACAGGGGGCGCGATTATCACCCCTCCACTTT	CASSLDRQGARLSPLHF	TRBD1	NA	TRBV7-2	TRBJ1-6
TGTGCCAGCAGTTTAACTAGCGGGGGGGCCTACGAGCAGTACTTC	CASSLTSGGAYEQYF	TRBD2	once	TRBV28	TRBJ2-7
TGTGCCAACCAAGGGAGGGGGCGCGGAGATACGCAGTATTTT	CANQGRGRGDTQYF	NA	NA	TRBV28	TRBJ2-3
TGTGCCAGCTCACCTTATCAAGGAACCTACGAGCAGTACTTC	CASSPYQGTYEQYF	NA	NA	TRBV18	TRBJ2-7
TGTGCCAGCAGCGTAGAACAGGCGAGCGGCTACACCTTC	CASSVEQASGYTF	NA	NA	TRBV9	TRBJ1-2
TGTGCCAGAAGCTTGGGGGGCCCAAGGGACGGGGAGCTGTTTTTT	CARSLGGPRDGELFF	NA	NA	TRBV5-3	TRBJ2-2
TGTGCAAGTCGCTGCCAGGACAGGTTCTACTACAATGAGCAGTTCTTC	CASRCQDRFYYNEQFF	NA	once	TRBV12-2	TRBJ2-1
TGTGCCAGCGGAACATCCATGGCTGGAAACACCATATATTTT	CASGTSMAGNTIYF	NA	NA	TRBV28	TRBJ1-3
TGCGCCAGCAGCCGACAGGGGACCGACGAGCAGTACTTC	CASSRQGTDEQYF	TRBD1	NA	TRBV5-1	TRBJ2-7
TGTGCCACCAGCAGAGCACTAGCGGGGGGGCTGAGTGAGCAGTTCTTC	CATSRALAGGLSEQFF	TRBD2	NA	TRBV15	TRBJ2-1
TGTGCCAGCAGTGAGATCAGGGGAGGCTACACCTTC	CASSEIRGGYTF	NA	NA	TRBV2	TRBJ1-2
TGTGCCAGCTCAGTCGACCTTAGCTACGAGCAGTACTTC	CASSVDLSYEQYF	NA	once	TRBV18	TRBJ2-7